This T cell receptor beta chain was sequenced in a study of T cell repertoires in cytomegalovirus infection. Across the study: Indications came from public TCR beta signatures; they pointed to CMV infection and to a matching HLA type. Study findings and constraints: CMV carriers having the relevant HLA were flagged by cumulative public TCR beta family frequency.

The V end was cut by 0 bases, the J end by 2 bases, with 5 bases between. In germline, CDR1 is DFQATT, CDR2 SNEGSKA (reference sequence). CDR3 length: 13 residues. TCRdb fed the reads into MiXCR, producing one record per CDR3 protein. The sample includes about 110,000 distinct CDR3 sequences, about 30% of them seen just once. About this clonotype: Its specificity is not known.

The rearrangement links TRBV20-1 to TRBJ1-5; D is unresolved. The sample here was CD8+ T cells from cultured PBMCs, taken from culture after CMV antigen stimulation. The clonotype originates from a human donor in good health (CMV status not recorded). Some clones in this sample may be carry-over from other donors' samples. CDR3 sequence reads: CSARDWGNQPQHF. CDR3 DNA: TGCAGTGCTAGAGATTGGGGCAATCAGCCCCAGCATTTT.